This T cell receptor (beta chain) originates from a study of cytomegalovirus exposure and HLA in healthy donors. Amplification used 60 Vbeta primers and 13 Jbeta primers. Clones were read by immunoSEQ multiplex PCR, and TCRdb kept only the in-frame ones, dropping some. The table shows around 200,000 clones, with roughly 78% occurring only once. CDR1 and CDR2 (germline): SGHTS, YDEGEE. The V gene end was trimmed by 4 bases and the J gene end by 4 bases; junction bases not matched to a gene: 16. This CDR3 is 19 amino acids long. Material for sequencing was PBMCs. The J gene is TRBJ1-5, the V gene TRBV5-8; TRBD1 matches at 11 bases. The clonotype was recovered from a boy aged 10-17 years in good health and CMV-seronegative. CDR3 region: CASSHGYGTGTGGNQPQHF. CDR3 in DNA: TGTGCCAGCAGCCATGGCTACGGGACCGGGACAGGGGGAAATCAGCCCCAGCATTTT.